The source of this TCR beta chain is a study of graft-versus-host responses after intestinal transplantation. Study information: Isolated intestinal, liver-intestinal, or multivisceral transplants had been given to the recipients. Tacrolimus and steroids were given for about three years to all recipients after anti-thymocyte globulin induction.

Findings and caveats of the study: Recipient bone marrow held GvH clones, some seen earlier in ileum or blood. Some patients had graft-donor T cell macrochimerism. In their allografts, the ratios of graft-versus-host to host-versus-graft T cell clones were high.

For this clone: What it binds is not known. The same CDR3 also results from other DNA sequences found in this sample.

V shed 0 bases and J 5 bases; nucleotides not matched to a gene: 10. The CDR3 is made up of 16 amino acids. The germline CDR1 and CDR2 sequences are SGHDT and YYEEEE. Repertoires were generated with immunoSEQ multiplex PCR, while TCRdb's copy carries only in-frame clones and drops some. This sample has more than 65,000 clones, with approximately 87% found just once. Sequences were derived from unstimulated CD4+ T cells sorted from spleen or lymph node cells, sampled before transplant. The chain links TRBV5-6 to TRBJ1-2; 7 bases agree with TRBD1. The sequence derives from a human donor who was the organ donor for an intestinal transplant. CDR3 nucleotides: TGTGCCAGCAGCTTGGTTGGGGCCGGGACAGTTTATGGCTACACCTTC. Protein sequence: CASSLVGAGTVYGYTF.